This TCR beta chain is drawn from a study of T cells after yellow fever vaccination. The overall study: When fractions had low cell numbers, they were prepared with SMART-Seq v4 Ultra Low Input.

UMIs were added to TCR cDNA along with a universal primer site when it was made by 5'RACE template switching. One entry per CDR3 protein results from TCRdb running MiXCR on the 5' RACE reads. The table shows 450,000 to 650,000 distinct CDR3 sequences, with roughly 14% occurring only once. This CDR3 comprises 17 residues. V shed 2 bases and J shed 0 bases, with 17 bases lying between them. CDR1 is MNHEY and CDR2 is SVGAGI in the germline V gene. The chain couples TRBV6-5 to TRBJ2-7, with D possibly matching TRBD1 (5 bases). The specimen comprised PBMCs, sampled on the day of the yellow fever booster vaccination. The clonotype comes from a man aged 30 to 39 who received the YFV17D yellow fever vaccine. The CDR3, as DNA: TGTGCCAGCAGTTACGCATCTCTGGGGCTTAGCTCCTACGAGCAGTACTTC. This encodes CASSYASLGLSSYEQYF.